This TCR beta chain emerged from a study of OX40 agonist ivuxolimab in advanced cancers. In the case of this clone: Its antigen is unknown.

Overall study findings and caveats: There were, on average, more expanded clones in CD8+ T cells than in CD4+.

Clones were sequenced by immunoSEQ multiplex PCR, and TCRdb holds only the in-frame ones, with some missing. Among roughly 80,000 clones listed, around 80% were seen once. The TCR was taken from an adult with an advanced solid tumor such as melanoma, head and neck, liver or kidney cancer. The sample consisted of CD4+ or CD8+ T cells sorted from blood, taken in a trial of the OX40 agonist ivuxolimab.

The CDR3 loop is CASGLGGVTDTQYF. Here the CDR3 DNA reads TGTGCCAGCGGCCTTGGTGGAGTCACAGATACGCAGTATTTT. J is TRBJ2-3 and V is TRBV4-2; D gene ambiguous. The CDR3 length is 14 residues. Germline V gives CDR1 LGHNA, CDR2 YNFKEQ. V was clipped by 8 bases and J by 2 bases, with 14 bases between them.